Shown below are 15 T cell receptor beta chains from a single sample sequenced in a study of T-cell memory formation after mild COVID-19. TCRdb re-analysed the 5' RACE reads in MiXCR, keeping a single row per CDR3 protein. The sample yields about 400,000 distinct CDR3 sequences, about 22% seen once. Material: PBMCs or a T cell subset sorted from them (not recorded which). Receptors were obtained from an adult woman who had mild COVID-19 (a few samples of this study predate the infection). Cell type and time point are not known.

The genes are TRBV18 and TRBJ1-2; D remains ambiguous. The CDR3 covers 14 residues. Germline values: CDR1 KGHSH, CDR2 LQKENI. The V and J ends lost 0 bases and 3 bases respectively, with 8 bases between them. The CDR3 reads CASSPPETYYGYTF. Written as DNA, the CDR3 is TGTGCCAGCTCACCACCGGAAACTTACTATGGCTACACCTTC.

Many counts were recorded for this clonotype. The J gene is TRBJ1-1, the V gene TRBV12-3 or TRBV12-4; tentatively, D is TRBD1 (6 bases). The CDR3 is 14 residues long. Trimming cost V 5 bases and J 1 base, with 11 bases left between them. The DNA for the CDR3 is TGTGCCAGCAGTCCCCAGACAGGGAACACTGAAGCTTTCTTT. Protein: CASSPQTGNTEAFF.

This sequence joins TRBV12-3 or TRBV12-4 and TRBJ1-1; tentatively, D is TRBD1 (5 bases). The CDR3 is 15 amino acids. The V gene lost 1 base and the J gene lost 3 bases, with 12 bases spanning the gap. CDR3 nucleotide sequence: TGTGCCAGCAGTTTAGGGGGCTTATTGGACACTGAAGCTTTCTTT. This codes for CASSLGGLLDTEAFF.

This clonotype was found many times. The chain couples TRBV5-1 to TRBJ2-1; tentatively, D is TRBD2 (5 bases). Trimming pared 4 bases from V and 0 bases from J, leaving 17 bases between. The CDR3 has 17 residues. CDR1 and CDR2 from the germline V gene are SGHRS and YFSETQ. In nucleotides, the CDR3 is TGCGCCAGCAGCCCACGGGTAGCGACACTCTCCTACAATGAGCAGTTCTTC. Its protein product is CASSPRVATLSYNEQFF.

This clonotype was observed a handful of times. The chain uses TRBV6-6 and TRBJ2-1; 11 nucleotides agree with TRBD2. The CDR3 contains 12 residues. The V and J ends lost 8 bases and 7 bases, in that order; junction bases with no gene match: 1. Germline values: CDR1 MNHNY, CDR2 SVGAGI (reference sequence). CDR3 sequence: CASGLAGNEQFF. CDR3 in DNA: TGTGCCAGCGGACTAGCGGGTAATGAGCAGTTCTTC.

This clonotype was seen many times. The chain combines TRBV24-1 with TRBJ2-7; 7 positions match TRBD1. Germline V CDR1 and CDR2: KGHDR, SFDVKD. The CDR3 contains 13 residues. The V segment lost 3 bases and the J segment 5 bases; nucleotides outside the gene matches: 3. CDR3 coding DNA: TGTGCCACCAGTGATCCGGACAGGAACGAGCAGTACTTC. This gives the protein CATSDPDRNEQYF.

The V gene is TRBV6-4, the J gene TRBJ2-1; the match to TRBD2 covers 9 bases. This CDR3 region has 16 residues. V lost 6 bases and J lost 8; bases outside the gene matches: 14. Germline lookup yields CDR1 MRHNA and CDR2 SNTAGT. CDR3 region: CASSDEGPSGIDEQFF. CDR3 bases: TGTGCCAGCAGCGATGAGGGACCTAGCGGGATTGATGAGCAGTTCTTC.

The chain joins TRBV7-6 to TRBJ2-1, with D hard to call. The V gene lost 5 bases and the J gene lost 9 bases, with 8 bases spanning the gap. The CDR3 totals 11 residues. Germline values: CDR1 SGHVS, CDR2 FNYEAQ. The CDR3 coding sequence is TGTGCCAGCAGCCAGAAGACTGAGCAGTTCTTC. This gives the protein CASSQKTEQFF.

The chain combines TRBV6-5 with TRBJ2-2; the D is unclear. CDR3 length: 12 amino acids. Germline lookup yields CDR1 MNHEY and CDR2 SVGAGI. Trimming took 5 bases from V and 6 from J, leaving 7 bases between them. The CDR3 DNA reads TGTGCCAGCAGTGTCTCCGCCGGGGAGCTGTTTTTT. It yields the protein CASSVSAGELFF.

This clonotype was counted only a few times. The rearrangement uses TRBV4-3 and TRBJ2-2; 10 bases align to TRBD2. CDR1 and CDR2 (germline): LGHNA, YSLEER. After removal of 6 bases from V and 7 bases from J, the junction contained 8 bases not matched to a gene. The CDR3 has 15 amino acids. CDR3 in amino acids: CASRLAGVGVGELFF. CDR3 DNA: TGCGCCAGCAGGCTAGCGGGAGTAGGAGTCGGGGAGCTGTTTTTT.

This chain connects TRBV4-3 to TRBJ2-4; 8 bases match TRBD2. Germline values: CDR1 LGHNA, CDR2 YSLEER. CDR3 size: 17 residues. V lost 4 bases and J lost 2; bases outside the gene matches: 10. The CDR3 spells CASSPGLGRLPKNIQYF. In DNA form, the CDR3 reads TGCGCCAGCAGCCCGGGACTAGGTCGGCTACCCAAAAACATTCAGTACTTC.

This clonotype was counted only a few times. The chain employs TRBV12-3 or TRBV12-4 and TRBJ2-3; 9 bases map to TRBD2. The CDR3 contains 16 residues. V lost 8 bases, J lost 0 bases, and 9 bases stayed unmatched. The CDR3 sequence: CASRISGRLSTDTQYF. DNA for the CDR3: TGTGCCAGCCGGATTAGCGGGAGACTTAGCACAGATACGCAGTATTTT.

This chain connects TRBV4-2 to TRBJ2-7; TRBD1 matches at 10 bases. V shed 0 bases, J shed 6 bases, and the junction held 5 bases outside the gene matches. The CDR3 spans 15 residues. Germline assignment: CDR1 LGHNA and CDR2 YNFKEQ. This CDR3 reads CASSQEGTGVSEQYF. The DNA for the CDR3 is TGTGCCAGCAGCCAAGAAGGGACAGGGGTTAGCGAGCAGTACTTC.

The chain's CDR3 is CASSLGGDLQTGELFF. CDR3 in DNA: TGTGCCAGCAGCTTAGGAGGGGACTTACAGACCGGGGAGCTGTTTTTT. The chain couples TRBV7-9 to TRBJ2-2; D perhaps matches TRBD2 (6 bases). The germline V and J ends were trimmed by 1 base and 5 bases, with 14 bases remaining between them. The V gene's germline CDR1 is SEHNR and CDR2 FQNEAQ (reference sequence). There are 16 residues in the CDR3.

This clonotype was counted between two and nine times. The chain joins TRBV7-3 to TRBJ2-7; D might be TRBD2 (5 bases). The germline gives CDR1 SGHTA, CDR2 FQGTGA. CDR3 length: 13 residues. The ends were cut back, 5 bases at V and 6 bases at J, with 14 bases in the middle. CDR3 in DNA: TGTGCCAGCAGCGAATGGGGTGGGAGCGAGCAGTACTTC. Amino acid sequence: CASSEWGGSEQYF.